A single sample is the source of the 19 T cell receptor beta chains below, sequenced in a study of OX40 agonist ivuxolimab in advanced cancers. Assay used: immunoSEQ multiplex PCR; TCRdb lists only in-frame clones, some missing. The top ten clones hold under 1% of a sample with under 80,000 clones, 85% to 90% of them seen once. Sequencing used CD4+ or CD8+ T cells sorted from blood, obtained in a trial of the OX40 agonist ivuxolimab. The receptors stem from an adult with an advanced solid tumor such as melanoma, head and neck, liver or kidney cancer.

This clone was seen a few times. The chain carries TRBV20-1 and TRBJ2-7; D is uncertain. Trimming stripped 6 bases from V and 1 base from J, with 7 bases between. This CDR3 contains 11 residues. CDR1 DFQATT and CDR2 SNEGSKA come from the germline V gene (reference sequence). The chain's CDR3 is CSALLSYEQYF. The CDR3 nucleotides are TGCAGTGCCTTGCTGTCCTACGAGCAGTACTTC.

This rearrangement joins TRBV27 to TRBJ2-5; D gene ambiguous. The CDR3 loop spans 13 amino acids. V lost 5 bases and J lost 2, with 9 bases in between. Germline CDR1 reads MNHEY; CDR2 reads SMNVEV (reference sequence). The DNA for the CDR3 is TGTGCCAGCAGTCCACGCAGACAAGAGACCCAGTACTTC. Amino acid sequence: CASSPRRQETQYF.

This clone was counted a few times. This rearrangement joins TRBV19 to TRBJ1-2; D is unclear. CDR1 is LNHDA and CDR2 is SQIVND in the germline V gene (reference sequence). Trimming pared 5 bases from V and 6 bases from J, leaving 7 bases between. CDR3 size: 11 residues. DNA for the CDR3: TGTGCCAGTAGTGTTTGGGATGGCTACACCTTC. Its translation: CASSVWDGYTF.

CDR3 DNA sequence: TGCGCCAGCAGCCAAAGTCAGACAGCATACGAGCAGTACTTC. This codes for CASSQSQTAYEQYF. The chain has TRBV4-1 and TRBJ2-7, with D possibly being TRBD1 (5 bases). Trimming pared 2 bases from V and 4 bases from J, leaving 12 bases between. CDR3 size: 14 residues. Germline CDR1 MGHRA, CDR2 YSYEKL.

The J gene is TRBJ1-1, the V gene TRBV14, with a weak D call TRBD1 (5 bases). CDR1 is SGHDN, CDR2 FVKESK, per germline. V lost 4 bases to trimming and J lost 1 base, with 13 bases between them. This CDR3 is built from 15 residues. CDR3 nucleotides: TGTGCCAGCAGCCCTATGAAGGGGAGGAACACTGAAGCTTTCTTT. Its protein is CASSPMKGRNTEAFF.

The rearrangement joins TRBV4-2 to TRBJ2-7, with a weak D call TRBD2 (6 bases). Trimming cost V 0 bases and J 3 bases, with 18 bases left between them. Germline CDR1 and CDR2: LGHNA and YNFKEQ. The CDR3 is made up of 17 amino acids. The CDR3 loop is CASSQDQMAGPIYEQYF. For the CDR3, the DNA is TGTGCCAGCAGCCAAGATCAGATGGCGGGACCTATCTACGAGCAGTACTTC.

This clone was counted a single time. This sequence joins TRBV6-5 and TRBJ2-7; the match to TRBD1 covers 10 bases. The V gene end was trimmed by 4 bases and the J gene end by 4 bases; junction bases not matched to a gene: 10. The germline CDR1 and CDR2 sequences are MNHEY and SVGAGI. This CDR3 is built from 16 residues. CDR3 amino acids: CASSFQSDRGLYEQYF. The DNA of the CDR3 is TGTGCCAGCAGTTTTCAAAGCGACAGGGGGCTATACGAGCAGTACTTC.

The chain combines TRBV27 with TRBJ2-3; 8 bases are shared with TRBD1. The CDR3 has 16 amino acids. V lost 6 bases, J lost 7 bases, and 15 bases stayed unmatched. Germline CDR1 MNHEY, CDR2 SMNVEV (reference sequence). CDR3 DNA sequence: TGTGCCAGCAGCCCCGGACGGGCAGGGGGCGCAAATACGCAGTATTTT. Residues: CASSPGRAGGANTQYF.

The gene calls are TRBV7-9 and TRBJ1-4; TRBD1 matches at 8 bases. V shed 5 bases and J 10 bases; nucleotides not matched to a gene: 3. Germline V gene data show CDR1 as SEHNR and CDR2 as FQNEAQ (reference sequence). The CDR3 is 12 amino acids. The CDR3 bases are TGTGCCAGCAGCCTAGACAGGGGAAAACTGTTTTTT. This codes for CASSLDRGKLFF.

V gene TRBV18 combines with J gene TRBJ2-5; 11 nucleotides match TRBD1. The CDR3 totals 15 residues. CDR1 and CDR2 from the germline V gene are KGHSH and LQKENI. V dropped 3 bases and J dropped 4; count of bases not matched to a gene: 4. As DNA, the CDR3 is TGTGCCAGCTCACCTTCCGGGACAGGGGGAGAGACCCAGTACTTC. Encoded protein: CASSPSGTGGETQYF.

CDR3 residues: CASSTGTAYNSPLHF. The CDR3 nucleotides read TGTGCCAGCAGCACCGGGACAGCCTATAATTCACCCCTCCACTTT. This chain uses TRBV28 with TRBJ1-6; the match to TRBD1 covers 7 bases. Trimming removed 6 bases from V and 2 bases from J; junction bases left unmatched: 4. CDR3 length: 15 residues. Germline CDR1 is MDHEN and CDR2 is SYDVKM.

The rearrangement joins TRBV7-2 to TRBJ2-1; 9 nucleotides line up with TRBD2. CDR1 and CDR2 from the germline V gene are SGHTA and FQGNSA. The CDR3 length is 16 residues. V shed 5 bases and J 7 bases; nucleotides not matched to a gene: 12. This CDR3 reads CASSPPGTSKRNEQFF. The DNA of the CDR3 is TGTGCCAGCAGCCCCCCCGGGACTAGCAAGCGAAATGAGCAGTTCTTC.

This clone was recorded only once. V gene TRBV19 combines with J gene TRBJ2-5; D is unclear. There are 13 residues in the CDR3. CDR1 LNHDA and CDR2 SQIVND come from the germline V gene (reference sequence). Trimming stripped 5 bases from V and 9 bases from J, with 16 bases between. This chain's CDR3 is CASSLSTKTAQYF. The DNA of the CDR3 is TGTGCCAGTAGTCTCAGTACAAAGACGGCCCAGTACTTC.

The V gene is TRBV7-6, the J gene TRBJ2-1, with D perhaps TRBD2 (6 bases). Germline V gives CDR1 SGHVS, CDR2 FNYEAQ. Between the trimmed V and J ends, which lost 3 bases and 9 bases, there was a span of 18 bases. CDR3 size: 15 residues. CDR3 DNA: TGTGCCAGCAGCTTCCCCGGGACTCCAACACCTGAGCAGTTCTTC. Translated, it gives CASSFPGTPTPEQFF. The full variable domain, its missing parts supplied by reference TRBV7-6 and TRBJ2-1, is GAGVSQSPRYKVTKRGQDVALRCDPISGHVSLYWYRQALGQGPEFLTYFNYEAQQDKSGLPNDRFSAERPEGSISTLTIQRTEQRDSAMYRCASSFPGTPTPEQFFGPGTRLTVL.

This chain joins TRBV11-3 and TRBJ2-1; 9 nucleotides align to TRBD2. The V gene end was trimmed by 5 bases and the J gene end by 7 bases; junction bases not matched to a gene: 9. This CDR3 spans 15 amino acids. The germline gives CDR1 SGHNT, CDR2 YENEEA. CDR3 sequence (DNA): TGTGCCAGCAGCCACCGGGGCGGGAGGGGAAATGAGCAGTTCTTC. As protein: CASSHRGGRGNEQFF.

The rearrangement joins TRBV10-3 to TRBJ1-1, with 7 nucleotides matching TRBD1. The CDR3 runs 15 residues. V was clipped by 3 bases and J by 1 base; unmatched bases: 5. Per germline, CDR1 ENHRY and CDR2 SYGVKD. The CDR3 spells CAISDPRTGNTEAFF. Here the CDR3 DNA reads TGTGCCATCAGTGACCCGCGGACAGGGAACACTGAAGCTTTCTTT.

This chain joins TRBV29-1 and TRBJ2-5; a possible D gene is TRBD2 (6 bases). V was clipped by 0 bases and J by 4 bases, with 12 bases between them. Germline CDR1 SQVTM, CDR2 ANQGSEA. This CDR3 contains 14 residues. For the CDR3, the DNA is TGCAGCGTTGAAGATTGGAGGGTGGGAGAGACCCAGTACTTC. It specifies CSVEDWRVGETQYF.

This chain connects TRBV23-1 to TRBJ2-5, with no clear D. TRBV23-1 is designated an ORF whose function remains uncertain. Trimming took off 5 bases at V and 5 bases at J, with 18 bases between the two ends. The CDR3 runs to 15 residues. DNA of the CDR3: TGCGCCAGCAGTAACCCCCCGCCAGGAACCGAGACCCAGTACTTC. Encoded protein: CASSNPPPGTETQYF.

This chain connects TRBV19 to TRBJ2-4; possible D gene TRBD1, 6 bases. Looked up from germline, CDR1 is LNHDA and CDR2 is SQIVND (reference sequence). Trimming left V 6 bases short and J 5 bases short, with 14 bases between. The CDR3 has 14 amino acids. The CDR3 nucleotides read TGTGCCAGTAGCCCCTTTCAGGGGCAAAACATTCAGTACTTC. The encoded protein is CASSPFQGQNIQYF.